The T cell receptor beta chain described here comes from a study of blood T cell repertoires in COVID-19. At the level of the study: Spain, Italy and the United States supplied samples that represented acute and convalescent COVID-19. The analysed material was cDNA or gDNA that came from T cells, B-cell-depleted T cells, or PBMCs.

The V gene end was trimmed by 3 bases and the J gene end by 5 bases; junction bases not matched to a gene: 4. The CDR3 loop spans 14 amino acids. Looked up from germline, CDR1 is MGHDK and CDR2 is SYGVNS. Authors' methods: Estimates of nucleated cell counts were drawn from the amplification of reference gene primers. The data were produced by immunoSEQ multiplex PCR, yet TCRdb's version contains in-frame clones alone and is incomplete. V, J and clone size derive from that table, while D and trimming were established from the DNA sequence. The sample has 200,000 to 250,000 clones, about 82% seen once; the top ten hold 10%.

The rearrangement joins TRBV25-1 to TRBJ2-4; 7 bases fit TRBD1. The sequenced sample consisted of peripheral blood. The TCR sequence derives from a woman at least 80 years old with acute or convalescent COVID-19. CDR3 loop: CASSDPGTENIQYF. In DNA, the CDR3 is TGTGCCAGCAGTGATCCTGGGACAGAAAACATTCAGTACTTC.